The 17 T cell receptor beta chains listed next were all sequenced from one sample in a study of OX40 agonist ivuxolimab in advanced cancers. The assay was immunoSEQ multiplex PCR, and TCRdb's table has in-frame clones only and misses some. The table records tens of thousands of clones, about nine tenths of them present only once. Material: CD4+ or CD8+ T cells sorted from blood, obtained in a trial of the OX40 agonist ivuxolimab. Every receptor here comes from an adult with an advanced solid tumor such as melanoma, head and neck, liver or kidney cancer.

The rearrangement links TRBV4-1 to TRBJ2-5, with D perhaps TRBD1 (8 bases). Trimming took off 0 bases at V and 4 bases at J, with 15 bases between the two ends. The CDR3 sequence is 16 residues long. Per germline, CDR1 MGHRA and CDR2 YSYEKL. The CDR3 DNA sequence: TGCGCCAGCAGCCAAGATGGACAGGGAGGGGGAGAGACCCAGTACTTC. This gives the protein CASSQDGQGGGETQYF.

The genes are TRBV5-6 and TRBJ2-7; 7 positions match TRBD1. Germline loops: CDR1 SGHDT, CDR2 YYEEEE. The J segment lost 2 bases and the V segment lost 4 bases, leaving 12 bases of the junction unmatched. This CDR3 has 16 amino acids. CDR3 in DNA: TGTGCCAGCAGCATGGTGGGACAGAGAAGCCCCTACGAGCAGTACTTC. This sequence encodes CASSMVGQRSPYEQYF.

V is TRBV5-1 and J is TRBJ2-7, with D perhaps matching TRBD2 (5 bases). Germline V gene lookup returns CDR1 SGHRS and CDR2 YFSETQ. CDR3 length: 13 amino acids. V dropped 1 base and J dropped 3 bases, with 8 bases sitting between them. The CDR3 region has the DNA TGCGCCAGCAGCTTGTTACGGGGCTACGAGCAGTACTTC. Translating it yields CASSLLRGYEQYF.

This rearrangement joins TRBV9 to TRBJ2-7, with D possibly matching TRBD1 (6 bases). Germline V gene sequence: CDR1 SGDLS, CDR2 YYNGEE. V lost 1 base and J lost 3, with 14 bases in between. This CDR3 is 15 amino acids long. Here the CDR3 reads CASSVSTGRVYEQYF. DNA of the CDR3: TGTGCCAGCAGCGTATCTACAGGGCGAGTCTACGAGCAGTACTTC.

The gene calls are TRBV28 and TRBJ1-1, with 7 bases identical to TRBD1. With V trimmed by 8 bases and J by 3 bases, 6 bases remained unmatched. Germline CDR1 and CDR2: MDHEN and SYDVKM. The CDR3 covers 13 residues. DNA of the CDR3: TGTGCCAGCCAGGGGCAGGGGGACACTGAAGCTTTCTTT. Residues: CASQGQGDTEAFF.

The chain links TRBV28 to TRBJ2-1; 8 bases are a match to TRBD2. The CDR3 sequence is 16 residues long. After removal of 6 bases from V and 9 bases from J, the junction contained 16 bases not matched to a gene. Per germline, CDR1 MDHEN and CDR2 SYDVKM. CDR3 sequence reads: CASRGGAIAGSGEQFF. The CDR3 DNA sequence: TGTGCCAGCAGAGGGGGGGCGATAGCGGGGTCGGGTGAGCAGTTCTTC.

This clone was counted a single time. Here the CDR3 reads CASSLAQGAANEKLFF. In nucleotides, the CDR3 is TGCGCCAGCAGCTTGGCCCAGGGGGCAGCTAATGAAAAACTGTTTTTT. The gene calls are TRBV5-1 and TRBJ1-4; 8 bases fit TRBD1. Germline loops: CDR1 SGHRS, CDR2 YFSETQ. The CDR3 length is 16 residues. Trimming removed 0 bases from V and 3 bases from J; junction bases left unmatched: 4.

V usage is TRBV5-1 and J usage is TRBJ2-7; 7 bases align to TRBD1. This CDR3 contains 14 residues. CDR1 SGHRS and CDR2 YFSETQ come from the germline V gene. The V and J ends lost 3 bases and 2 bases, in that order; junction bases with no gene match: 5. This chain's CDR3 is CASSSTDRAYEQYF. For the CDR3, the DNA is TGCGCCAGCAGCTCCACCGACAGGGCCTACGAGCAGTACTTC. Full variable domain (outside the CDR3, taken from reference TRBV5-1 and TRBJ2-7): KAGVTQTPRYLIKTRGQQVTLSCSPISGHRSVSWYQQTPGQGLQFLFEYFSETQRNKGNFPGRFSGRQFSNSRSEMNVSTLELGDSALYLCASSSTDRAYEQYFGPGTRLTVT.

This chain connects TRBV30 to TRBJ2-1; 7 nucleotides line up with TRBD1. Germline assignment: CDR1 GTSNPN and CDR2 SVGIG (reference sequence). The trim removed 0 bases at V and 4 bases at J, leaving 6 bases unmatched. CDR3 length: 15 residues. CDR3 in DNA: TGTGCCTGGAGTGTATTCGGGACAGATTACAATGAGCAGTTCTTC. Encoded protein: CAWSVFGTDYNEQFF.

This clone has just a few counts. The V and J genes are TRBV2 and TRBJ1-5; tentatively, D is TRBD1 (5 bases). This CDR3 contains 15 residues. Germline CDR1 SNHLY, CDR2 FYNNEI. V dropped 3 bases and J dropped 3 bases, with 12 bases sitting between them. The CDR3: CASSEQSGPNQPQHF. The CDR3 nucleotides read TGTGCCAGCAGTGAGCAGTCGGGACCCAATCAGCCCCAGCATTTT. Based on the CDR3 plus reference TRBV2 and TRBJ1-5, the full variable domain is EPEVTQTPSHQVTQMGQEVILRCVPISNHLYFYWYRQILGQKVEFLVSFYNNEISEKSEIFDDQFSVERPDGSNFTLKIRSTKLEDSAMYFCASSEQSGPNQPQHFGDGTRLSIL.

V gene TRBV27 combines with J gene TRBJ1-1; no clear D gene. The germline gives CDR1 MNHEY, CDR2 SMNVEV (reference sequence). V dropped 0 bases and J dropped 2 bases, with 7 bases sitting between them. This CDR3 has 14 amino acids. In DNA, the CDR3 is TGTGCCAGCAGTTTATCGTTGGCAAACACTGAAGCTTTCTTT. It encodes CASSLSLANTEAFF.

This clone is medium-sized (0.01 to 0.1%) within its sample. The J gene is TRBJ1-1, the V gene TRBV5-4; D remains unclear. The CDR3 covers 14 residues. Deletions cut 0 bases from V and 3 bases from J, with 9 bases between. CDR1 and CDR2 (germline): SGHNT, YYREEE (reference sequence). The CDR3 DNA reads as TGTGCCAGCAGCTTGGTGGGAGAAGACACTGAAGCTTTCTTT. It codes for CASSLVGEDTEAFF.

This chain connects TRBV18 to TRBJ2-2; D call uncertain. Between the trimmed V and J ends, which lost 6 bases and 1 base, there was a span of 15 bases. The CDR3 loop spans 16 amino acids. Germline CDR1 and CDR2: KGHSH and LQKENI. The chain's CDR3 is CASSPRQIQNTGELFF. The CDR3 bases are TGTGCCAGCTCCCCCAGGCAGATTCAGAACACCGGGGAGCTGTTTTTT.

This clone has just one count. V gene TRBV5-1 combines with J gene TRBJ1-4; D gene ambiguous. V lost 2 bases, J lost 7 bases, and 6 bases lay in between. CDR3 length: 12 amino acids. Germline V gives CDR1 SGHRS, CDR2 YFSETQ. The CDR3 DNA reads TGCGCCAGCAGCTTTAGAGGTGAAAAACTGTTTTTT. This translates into CASSFRGEKLFF.

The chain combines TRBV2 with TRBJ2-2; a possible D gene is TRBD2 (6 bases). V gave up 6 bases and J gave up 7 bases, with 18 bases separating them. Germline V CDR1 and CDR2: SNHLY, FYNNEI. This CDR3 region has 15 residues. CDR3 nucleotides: TGTGCCAGCAGGACGGGGACTGCCCGGGGCGGGGAGCTGTTTTTT. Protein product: CASRTGTARGGELFF. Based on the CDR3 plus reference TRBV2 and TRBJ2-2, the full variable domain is EPEVTQTPSHQVTQMGQEVILRCVPISNHLYFYWYRQILGQKVEFLVSFYNNEISEKSEIFDDQFSVERPDGSNFTLKIRSTKLEDSAMYFCASRTGTARGGELFFGEGSRLTVL.

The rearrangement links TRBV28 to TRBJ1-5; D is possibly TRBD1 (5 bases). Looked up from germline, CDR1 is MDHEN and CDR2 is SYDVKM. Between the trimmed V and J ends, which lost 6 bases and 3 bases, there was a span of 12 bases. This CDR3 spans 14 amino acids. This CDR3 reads CASRGGGANQPQHF. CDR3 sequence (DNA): TGTGCCAGCAGGGGGGGTGGGGCCAATCAGCCCCAGCATTTT.

CDR3 residues: CSVKRQPEAFF. DNA for the CDR3: TGCAGCGTTAAGCGGCAGCCTGAAGCTTTCTTT. The chain links TRBV29-1 to TRBJ1-1; unclear D gene. The V gene lost 5 bases and the J gene lost 6 bases, with 10 bases spanning the gap. CDR1 and CDR2 from the germline V gene are SQVTM and ANQGSEA. The CDR3 spans 11 residues.